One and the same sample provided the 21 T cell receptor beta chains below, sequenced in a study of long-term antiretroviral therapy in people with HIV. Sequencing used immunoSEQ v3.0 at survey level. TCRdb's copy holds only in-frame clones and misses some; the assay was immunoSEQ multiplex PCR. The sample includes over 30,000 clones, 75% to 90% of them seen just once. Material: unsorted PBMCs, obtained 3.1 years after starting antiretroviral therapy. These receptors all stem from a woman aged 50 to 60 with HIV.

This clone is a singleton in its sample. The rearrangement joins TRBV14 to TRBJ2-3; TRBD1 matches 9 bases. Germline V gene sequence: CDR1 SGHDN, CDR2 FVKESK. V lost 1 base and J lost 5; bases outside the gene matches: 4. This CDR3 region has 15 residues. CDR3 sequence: CASSQGDRVKDTQYF. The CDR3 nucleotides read TGTGCCAGCAGCCAAGGGGACAGGGTCAAAGATACGCAGTATTTT.

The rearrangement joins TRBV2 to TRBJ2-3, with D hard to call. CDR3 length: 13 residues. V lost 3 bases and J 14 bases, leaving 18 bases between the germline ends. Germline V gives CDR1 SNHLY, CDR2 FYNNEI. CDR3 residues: CASSEVFGTAGYF. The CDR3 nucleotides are TGTGCCAGCAGTGAGGTTTTCGGTACCGCCGGGTATTTT.

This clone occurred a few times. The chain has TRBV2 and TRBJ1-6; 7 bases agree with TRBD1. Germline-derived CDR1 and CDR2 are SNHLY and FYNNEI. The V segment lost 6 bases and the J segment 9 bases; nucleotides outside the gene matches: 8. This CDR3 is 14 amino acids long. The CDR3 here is CASSRDSFGSPLHF. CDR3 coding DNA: TGTGCCAGCAGCCGGGACAGTTTTGGTTCACCCCTCCACTTT. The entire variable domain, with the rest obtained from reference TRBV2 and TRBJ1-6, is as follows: EPEVTQTPSHQVTQMGQEVILRCVPISNHLYFYWYRQILGQKVEFLVSFYNNEISEKSEIFDDQFSVERPDGSNFTLKIRSTKLEDSAMYFCASSRDSFGSPLHFGNGTRLTVT.

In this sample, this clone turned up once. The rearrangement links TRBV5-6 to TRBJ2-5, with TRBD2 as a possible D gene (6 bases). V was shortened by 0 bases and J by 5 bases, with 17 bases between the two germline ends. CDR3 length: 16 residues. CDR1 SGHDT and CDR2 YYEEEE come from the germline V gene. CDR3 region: CASSLGSLGGGETQYF. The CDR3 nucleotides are TGTGCCAGCAGCTTGGGCTCTCTGGGGGGTGGCGAGACCCAGTACTTC.

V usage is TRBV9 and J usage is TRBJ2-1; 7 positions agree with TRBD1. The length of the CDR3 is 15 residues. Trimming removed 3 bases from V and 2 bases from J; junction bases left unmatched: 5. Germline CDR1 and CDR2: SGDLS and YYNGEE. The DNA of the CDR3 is TGTGCCAGCAGCGGGGGGACAGCAACCTACAATGAGCAGTTCTTC. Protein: CASSGGTATYNEQFF.

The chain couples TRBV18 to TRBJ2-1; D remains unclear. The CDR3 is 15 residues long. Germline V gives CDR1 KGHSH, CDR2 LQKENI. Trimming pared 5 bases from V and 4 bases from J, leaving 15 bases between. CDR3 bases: TGTGCCAGCTCAACCAGGACCCTGATGTACAATGAGCAGTTCTTC. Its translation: CASSTRTLMYNEQFF.

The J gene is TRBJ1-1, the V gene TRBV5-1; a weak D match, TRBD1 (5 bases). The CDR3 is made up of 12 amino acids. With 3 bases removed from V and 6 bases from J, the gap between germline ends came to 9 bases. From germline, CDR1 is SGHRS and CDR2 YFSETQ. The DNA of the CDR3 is TGCGCCAGCAGCTCGACAGCGTCTGAAGCTTTCTTT. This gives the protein CASSSTASEAFF.

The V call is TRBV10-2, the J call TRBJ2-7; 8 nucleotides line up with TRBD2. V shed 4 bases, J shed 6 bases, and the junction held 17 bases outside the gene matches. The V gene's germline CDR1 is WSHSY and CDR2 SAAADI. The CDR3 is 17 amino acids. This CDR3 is CASSAEHTGGGNVEQYF. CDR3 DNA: TGCGCCAGCAGTGCTGAACACACGGGCGGGGGGAACGTCGAGCAGTACTTC.

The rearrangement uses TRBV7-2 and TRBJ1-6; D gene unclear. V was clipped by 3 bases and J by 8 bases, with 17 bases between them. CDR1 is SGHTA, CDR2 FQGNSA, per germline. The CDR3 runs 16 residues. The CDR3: CASSFSIQWAHSPLHF. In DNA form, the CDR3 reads TGTGCCAGCAGCTTCTCCATCCAGTGGGCACATTCACCCCTCCACTTT.

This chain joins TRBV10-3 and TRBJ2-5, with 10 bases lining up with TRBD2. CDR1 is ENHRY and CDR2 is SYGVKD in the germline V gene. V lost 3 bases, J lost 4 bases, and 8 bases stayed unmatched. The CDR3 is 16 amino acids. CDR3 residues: CAISDSLAGVGETQYF. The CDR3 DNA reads TGTGCCATCAGTGACTCGCTAGCGGGGGTGGGAGAGACCCAGTACTTC.

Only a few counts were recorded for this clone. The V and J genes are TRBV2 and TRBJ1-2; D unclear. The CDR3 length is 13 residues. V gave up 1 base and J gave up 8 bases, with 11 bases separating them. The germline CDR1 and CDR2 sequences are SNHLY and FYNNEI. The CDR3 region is CASSEERLGGYTF. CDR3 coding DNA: TGTGCCAGCAGTGAAGAGCGATTGGGGGGCTACACCTTC.

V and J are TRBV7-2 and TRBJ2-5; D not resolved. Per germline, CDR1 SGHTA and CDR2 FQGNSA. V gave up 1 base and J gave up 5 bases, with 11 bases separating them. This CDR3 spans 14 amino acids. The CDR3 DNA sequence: TGTGCCAGCAGCTTAGAGGGCAGGTGGGAGACCCAGTACTTC. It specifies CASSLEGRWETQYF.

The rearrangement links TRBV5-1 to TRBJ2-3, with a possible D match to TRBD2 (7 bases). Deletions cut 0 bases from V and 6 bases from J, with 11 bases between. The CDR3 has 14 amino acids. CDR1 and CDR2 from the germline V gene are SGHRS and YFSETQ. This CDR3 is CASSLEGGSDTQYF. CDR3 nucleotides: TGCGCCAGCAGCTTGGAGGGGGGGAGTGATACGCAGTATTTT.

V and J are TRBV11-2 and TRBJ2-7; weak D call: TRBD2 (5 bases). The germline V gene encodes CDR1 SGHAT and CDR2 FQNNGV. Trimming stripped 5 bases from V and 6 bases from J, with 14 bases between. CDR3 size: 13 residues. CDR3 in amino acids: CASSLGAVGEQYF. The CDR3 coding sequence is TGTGCCAGCAGCCTGGGAGCCGTGGGCGAGCAGTACTTC.

DNA of the CDR3: TGTGCCAGCAGCCGCTCGGGGACAGGGAACTACGAGCAGTACTTC. Translated: CASSRSGTGNYEQYF. The V and J genes are TRBV5-5 and TRBJ2-7; 9 bases agree with TRBD1. V was clipped by 4 bases and J by 3 bases; unmatched bases: 8. The CDR3 has 15 residues. CDR1 SGHKS and CDR2 YYEKEE come from the germline V gene (reference sequence).

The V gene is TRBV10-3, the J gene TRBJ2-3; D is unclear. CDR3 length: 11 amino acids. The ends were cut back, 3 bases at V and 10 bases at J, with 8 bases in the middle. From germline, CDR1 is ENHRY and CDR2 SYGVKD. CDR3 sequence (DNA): TGTGCCATCAGTGATAATCTCGCGCAGTATTTT. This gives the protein CAISDNLAQYF.

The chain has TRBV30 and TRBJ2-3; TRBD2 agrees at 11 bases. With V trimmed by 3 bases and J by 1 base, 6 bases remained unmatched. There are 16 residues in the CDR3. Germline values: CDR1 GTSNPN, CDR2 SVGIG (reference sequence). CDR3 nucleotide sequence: TGTGCCTGGAGGCCAAAACTAGCGGGGGGCACAGATACGCAGTATTTT. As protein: CAWRPKLAGGTDTQYF.

The CDR3 protein is CASSYDRGYEKLFF. In nucleotides, the CDR3 is TGTGCCAGCAGTTACGACAGGGGGTATGAAAAACTGTTTTTT. The rearrangement joins TRBV6-6 to TRBJ1-4; 9 bases line up with TRBD1. CDR3 size: 14 residues. The germline CDR1 and CDR2 sequences are MNHNY and SVGAGI (reference sequence). Germline trimming cut 2 bases from V and 6 bases from J; bases unmatched to any gene: 1.

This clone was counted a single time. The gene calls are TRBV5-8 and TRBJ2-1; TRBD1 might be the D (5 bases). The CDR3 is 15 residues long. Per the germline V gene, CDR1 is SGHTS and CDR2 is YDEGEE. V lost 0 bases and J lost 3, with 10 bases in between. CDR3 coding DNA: TGTGCCAGCAGCTTGGAGACAGTTCTCTACAATGAGCAGTTCTTC. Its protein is CASSLETVLYNEQFF. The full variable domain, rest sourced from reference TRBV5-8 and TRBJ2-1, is EAGVTQSPTHLIKTRGQQATLRCSPISGHTSVYWYQQALGLGLQFLLWYDEGEERNRGNFPPRFSGRQFPNYSSELNVNALELEDSALYLCASSLETVLYNEQFFGPGTRLTVL.

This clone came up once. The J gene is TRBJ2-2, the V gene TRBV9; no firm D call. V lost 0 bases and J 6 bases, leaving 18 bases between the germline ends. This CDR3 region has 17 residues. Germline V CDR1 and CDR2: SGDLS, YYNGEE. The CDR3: CASSVDMALSSAGELFF. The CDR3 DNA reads TGTGCCAGCAGCGTAGATATGGCCTTATCCTCAGCCGGGGAGCTGTTTTTT.

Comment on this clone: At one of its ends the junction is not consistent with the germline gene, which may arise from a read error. This CDR3 reads CASSLGQHQETQYF. CDR3 coding DNA: TGTGCTAGCAGCTTAGGACAGCACCAAGAGACCCAGTACTTC. The gene calls are TRBV7-7 and TRBJ2-5; TRBD1 might be the D (6 bases). There are 14 residues in the CDR3. Germline CDR1 is SSHAT and CDR2 is FNYEAQ (reference sequence).